This T cell receptor (beta chain) was obtained from a study of human T cells and chemical hapten exposure. This clonotype came up many times. TCRdb re-analysed the RACE reads in MiXCR, keeping a single row per CDR3 protein. The sample holds 180,000 or so distinct CDR3 sequences; approximately 20% are singletons and the top ten take about 7%. Trimming removed 5 bases at V and 6 bases at J, with 17 bases between. The CDR3 runs to 14 residues. From germline, CDR1 is SGHAT and CDR2 FQNNGV. Time point denoted: patch test 1, 2 weeks after DPC sensitization. The treatment was: therapeutic diphenylcyclopropenone sensitization with weekly scalp DPC. Unseparated into fractions, whole blood served as the source from which total RNA was extracted.

The receptor was derived from a woman aged 45-59 years with alopecia areata. Some clones in this sample may be carry-over from other donors' samples. Sequencing used whole blood, obtained in connection with sensitization to the hapten diphenylcyclopropenone (DPC). This chain joins TRBV11-2 and TRBJ2-7; perhaps TRBD1 as D (5 bases). In DNA, the CDR3 is TGTGCCAGCAGCCCGGTAAGGGGTGGTTTCGAGCAGTACTTC. It translates to CASSPVRGGFEQYF.